The rows below give T cell receptor beta chains drawn from one sample of a study of shared clonotypes between healthy human individuals. Method: immunoSEQ multiplex PCR; TCRdb's copy keeps in-frame clones and lacks some. The data show a few million clones, around 95% seen once. The material sequenced was naive CD4+ T cells sorted from blood. The receptors stem from a man in his late teens or twenties in good health. Both conserved end residues are part of each CDR3. The D gene is left open where the match is weak. The listing skips clone size in some rows; elsewhere it reads once, few, many or a size class.

j_gene,abundance,d_gene,v_gene,CDR3nt,CDR3aa
TRBJ1-2,-,TRBD1,TRBV27,TGTGCCAGCAGTACCCGACAGGGTTCCTATGGCTACACCTTC,CASSTRQGSYGYTF
TRBJ1-5,-,-,TRBV5-1,TGCGCCAGCAGCTTGACAGGCCAGGGAGGACAGCCCCAGCATTTT,CASSLTGQGGQPQHF
TRBJ1-2,-,TRBD1,TRBV9,TGTGCCAGCAGCGTCACGGCCCCATCCGGGACAGGGGATGTAACGAATGGCTACACCTTC,CASSVTAPSGTGDVTNGYTF
TRBJ2-7,-,TRBD2,TRBV7-9,TGTGCCAGCAGCTTTCTCCTAGCGGGAGGGGGAGAGCAGTACTTC,CASSFLLAGGGEQYF
TRBJ2-2,-,-,TRBV10-3,TGTGCCATCAGTGAGTCGGAAGGAAGCACCGGGGAGCTGTTTTTT,CAISESEGSTGELFF
TRBJ2-7,-,TRBD2,TRBV4-3,TGCGCCAGCAGCCGCCGACTAGCGGGAGGAGACGAGCAGTACTTC,CASSRRLAGGDEQYF
TRBJ2-7,-,TRBD1,TRBV5-1,TGCGCCAGCAGCTTGGGGGTAACAGGGGATTCGGAGCAGTACTTC,CASSLGVTGDSEQYF
TRBJ2-7,-,-,TRBV6-1,TGTGCCAGCAGTACCCAGGAGCACTACGAGCAGTACTTC,CASSTQEHYEQYF
TRBJ1-2,-,TRBD1,TRBV5-5,TGTGCCAGCAGCTCAGGACAGGGGTTATCCTATGGCTACACCTTC,CASSSGQGLSYGYTF
TRBJ1-2,once,-,TRBV28,TGTGCCAGCACAATACCAATCGGGATGCCTAACTATGGCTACACCTTC,CASTIPIGMPNYGYTF
TRBJ1-2,once,-,TRBV5-1,TGCGCCAGCAGCTTGGTTGGTACAGCCTACCCCTATGGCTACACCTTC,CASSLVGTAYPYGYTF
TRBJ2-7,-,TRBD1,TRBV7-2,TGTGCCAGCAGCTTAGGACAGGGGGTCGACGAGCAGTACTTC,CASSLGQGVDEQYF
TRBJ2-3,-,TRBD2,TRBV19,TGTGCCAGTACCGCGACTAGCGGAAGCACAGATACGCAGTATTTT,CASTATSGSTDTQYF
TRBJ2-2,-,-,TRBV10-3,TGTGCCATCAGTGAGTCGAGGGGATCCGGGGAGCTGTTTTTT,CAISESRGSGELFF
TRBJ2-4,-,-,TRBV30,TGTGCCTGGAGTGCGGGCCGAGTCGCCAAAAACATTCAGTACTTC,CAWSAGRVAKNIQYF
TRBJ2-1,-,-,TRBV19,TGTGCCAGTAGTATTCCCCCAGGGGACAATGAGCAGTTCTTC,CASSIPPGDNEQFF
TRBJ2-7,-,-,TRBV6-6,TGTGCCAGCAGTTACCCCCCTTGGCGGGACGGCTACGAGCAGTACTTC,CASSYPPWRDGYEQYF
TRBJ2-4,-,-,TRBV12-2,TGTGCAAGTCGCTTCCGAAAAATCGAGGGCAAAAACATTCAGTACTTC,CASRFRKIEGKNIQYF
TRBJ2-7,-,-,TRBV10-2,TGCGCCAGCAGTGAGTCAGCGGTCCCCTACGAGCAGTACTTC,CASSESAVPYEQYF
TRBJ1-1,-,TRBD1,TRBV7-2,TGTGCCAGCAGCTTAGGAACGGGACAGGGGGCGCGGGGTACTGAAGCTTTCTTT,CASSLGTGQGARGTEAFF
TRBJ1-1,-,-,TRBV20-1,TGCAGTGCTAGAGACACCCCTGAAGCTTTCTTT,CSARDTPEAFF
TRBJ1-4,-,-,TRBV5-1,TGCGCCAGCAGCCCAATATCTACAGGGAATAATGAAAAACTGTTTTTT,CASSPISTGNNEKLFF
TRBJ2-7,-,-,TRBV7-7,TGTGCTAGCAGCCCTGGAGACAGGTCCTACGAGCAGTACTTC,CASSPGDRSYEQYF
TRBJ1-1,-,-,TRBV30,TGTGCCTGGAGTAGAATAAACCCGAACACTGAAGCTTTCTTT,CAWSRINPNTEAFF
TRBJ1-2,-,-,TRBV7-9,TGTGCCAGCAGCTCAAGGACAAGCTACACCTTC,CASSSRTSYTF
TRBJ1-2,-,-,TRBV7-9,TGTGCCAGCAGCCCAGATCTGCTACAGAAACTCTATGGCTACACCTTC,CASSPDLLQKLYGYTF
TRBJ2-1,-,-,TRBV2,TGTGCCAGCAGTGTGCTCAATGAGCAGTTCTTC,CASSVLNEQFF
TRBJ1-2,-,-,TRBV6-5,TGTGCCAGCAGTTACGGAGGCGGCTACACCTTC,CASSYGGGYTF
TRBJ1-5,-,-,TRBV7-2,TGTGCCAGCAGCTTTTCGACTCCTTATAGCAATCAGCCCCAGCATTTT,CASSFSTPYSNQPQHF
TRBJ2-2,-,TRBD2,TRBV7-2,TGTGCCAGCAGCTTCTACGGGAGCGGGGGATCGAACACCGGGGAGCTGTTTTTT,CASSFYGSGGSNTGELFF
TRBJ2-1,-,TRBD1,TRBV11-2,TGTGTCAGCAGCCTCGAGGGGGCGGTAGGCAATGAGCAGTTCTTC,CVSSLEGAVGNEQFF
TRBJ1-4,-,-,TRBV30,TGTGCCTGGTGGCAGCGGGGTAATGAAAAACTGTTTTTT,CAWWQRGNEKLFF
TRBJ2-3,-,-,TRBV7-9,TGTGCCAGCAGCTTAGATGCCAACACAGATACGCAGTATTTT,CASSLDANTDTQYF
TRBJ1-1,-,-,TRBV23-1,TGCGCCAGCGGTACCCAGGGCTCCACTCACCCTGAAGCTTTCTTT,CASGTQGSTHPEAFF
TRBJ1-5,few,-,TRBV6-1,TGTGCCAGCAGTACAGGGTCTGGAATGCAGCCCCAGCATTTT,CASSTGSGMQPQHF
TRBJ2-1,-,TRBD2,TRBV18,TGTGCCAGCTCACCAGGGACTAGCGGGAGATCCTACAATGAGCAGTTCTTC,CASSPGTSGRSYNEQFF
TRBJ1-2,-,-,TRBV6-1,TGTGCCAGCACAGCATACGGGGGGAACTATGGCTACACCTTC,CASTAYGGNYGYTF
TRBJ1-4,-,-,TRBV4-1,TGCGCCAGCAGCCGCCTCGGGACGGGGGGAGCGCTTCAGGGTGAAAAACTGTTTTTT,CASSRLGTGGALQGEKLFF
TRBJ2-5,once,TRBD2,TRBV5-1,TGCGCCAGCAGCTTCGGGGGACTAGGAGGCGAGACCCAGTACTTC,CASSFGGLGGETQYF
TRBJ2-1,-,-,TRBV7-9,TGTGCCAGCAGCTTAGCGCTGGGCAATGAGCAGTTCTTC,CASSLALGNEQFF
TRBJ2-2,-,-,TRBV6-5,TGTGCCAGCAGTTACGGGAGTCTTAGGACCGGGGAGCTGTTTTTT,CASSYGSLRTGELFF
TRBJ2-7,-,TRBD2,TRBV4-3,TGCGCCAGCAGCCAAGTTTTCGTAACAGGACTAGCGGGAGGTTACGAGCAGTACTTC,CASSQVFVTGLAGGYEQYF
TRBJ2-1,-,-,TRBV27,TGTGCCAGCAGTTTTTCGATTCCCTCCTACAATGAGCAGTTCTTC,CASSFSIPSYNEQFF
TRBJ2-5,once,-,TRBV10-3,TGTGCCACCAGGGACCGCGTGTTGGAGACCCAGTACTTC,CATRDRVLETQYF